The clone carrying this TCR beta chain was found a few times. The CDR3 totals 12 residues. CDR1 SEHNR and CDR2 FQNEAQ come from the germline V gene (reference sequence). Trimming left V 6 bases short and J 7 bases short, with 13 bases between. This entry is derived from a study of blood T cells in healthy people across ages. The donors, aged 6 to 90, were healthy Caucasians from Russia. A second 7 to 11 cycle PCR used barcoded and J-beta primers. TCRdb itself ran the 5' RACE reads through MiXCR, one entry per CDR3 protein. The data hold about 800,000 distinct CDR3 sequences, with roughly 25% observed a single time. These sequences were also reported in another study, on T cells of mothers and their children. From that report: Three healthy Caucasian mothers and their six children were the donors. Per mother, over 9 million TCR beta CDR3 reads were obtained; per child, a few million. Evidence of persistent microchimeric T cell clones was absent.

The sequencing sample was made of blood. The sequence came from a boy aged 5-17 years in good health. This chain uses TRBV7-9 with TRBJ2-7; no firm D call. In DNA, the CDR3 is TGTGCCAGCAGGTCGACGGAGTGGGAGCAGTACTTC. Residues: CASRSTEWEQYF.